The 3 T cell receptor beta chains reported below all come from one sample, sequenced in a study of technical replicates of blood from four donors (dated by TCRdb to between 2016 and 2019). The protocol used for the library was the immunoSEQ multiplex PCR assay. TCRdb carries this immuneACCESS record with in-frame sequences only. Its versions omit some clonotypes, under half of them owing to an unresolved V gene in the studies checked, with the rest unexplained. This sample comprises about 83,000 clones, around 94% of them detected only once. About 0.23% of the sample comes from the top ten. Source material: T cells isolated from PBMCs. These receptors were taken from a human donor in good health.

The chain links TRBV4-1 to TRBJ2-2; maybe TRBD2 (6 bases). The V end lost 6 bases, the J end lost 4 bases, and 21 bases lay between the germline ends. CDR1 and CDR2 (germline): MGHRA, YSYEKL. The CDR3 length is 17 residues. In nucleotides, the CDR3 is TGCGCCAGCAGTCTGGACTGGGGAGGAGGGAGCACCGGGGAGCTGTTTTTT. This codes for CASSLDWGGGSTGELFF.

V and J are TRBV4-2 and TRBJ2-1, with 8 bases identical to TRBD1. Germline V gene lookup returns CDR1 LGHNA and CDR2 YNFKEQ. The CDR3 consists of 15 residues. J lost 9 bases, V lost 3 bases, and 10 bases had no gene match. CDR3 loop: CASSHTGQGAVEQFF. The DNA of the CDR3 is TGTGCCAGCAGCCATACCGGCCAGGGGGCCGTTGAGCAGTTCTTC.

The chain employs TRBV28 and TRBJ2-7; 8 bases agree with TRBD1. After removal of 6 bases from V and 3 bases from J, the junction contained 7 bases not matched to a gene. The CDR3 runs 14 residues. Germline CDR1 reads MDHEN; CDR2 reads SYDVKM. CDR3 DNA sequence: TGTGCCAGCAGCCAGGACAGGGACCTCTACGAGCAGTACTTC. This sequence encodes CASSQDRDLYEQYF. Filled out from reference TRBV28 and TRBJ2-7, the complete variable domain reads DVKVTQSSRYLVKRTGEKVFLECVQDMDHENMFWYRQDPGLGLRLIYFSYDVKMKEKGDIPEGYSVSREKKERFSLILESASTNQTSMYLCASSQDRDLYEQYFGPGTRLTVT.